This TCR beta chain was obtained from a study of T cells in Graves' hyperthyroidism and ophthalmopathy (dated by TCRdb to between 2018 and 2021). Broadly, across the study: Peripheral blood was collected at initial diagnosis, before any treatment. TCR V-J signatures able to tell the groups apart were searched for in a discovery cohort of approximately 95 patients, of whom around 42 had Graves' ophthalmopathy and around 57 had stable Graves' hyperthyroidism. Prospective prediction of ophthalmopathy was tested in an independent validation cohort of under 20 hyperthyroidism patients and 17 patients who later progressed to ophthalmopathy. The 95 to 100 discovery patients were randomly divided into training and test sets at a 7:3 ratio. The study also compared thyroid tissue and blood T-cell repertoires from a handful of Graves' hyperthyroidism patients. After sampling, hyperthyroidism patients received methimazole starting at 30 mg daily, and ophthalmopathy patients received high-dose intravenous methylprednisolone. The paper reports TCR Vbeta CDR3 sequencing of 135 peripheral blood samples: 40 to 45 ophthalmopathy, roughly 80 hyperthyroidism and approximately 17 progressor patients. Results the study describes overall, beyond this receptor: In validation, progression to ophthalmopathy was predicted by the model with 70.59% sensitivity and 72.22% specificity, a median of approximately 6.5 months before onset. A model built on a 13 V-J signature distinguished ophthalmopathy from stable hyperthyroidism, reaching 85% to 90% sensitivity and around 82% specificity in cross-validation and 80%/75% in testing. Sample size was not statistically predetermined, and blinding of investigators to group allocation was not performed. Blood samples also contained most of the expanded thyroid clonotypes (frequency above 0.001), which suggests that blood repertoires may reflect thyroid immune responses.

Moderately to severely active disease, a Clinical Activity Score of at least 3, a NOSPECS grade of at least 4, and a duration under 3 months were present in ophthalmopathy patients. The study excluded patients with uncontrolled infections, other autoimmune diseases, pregnancy or lactation. Diagnoses were established on the basis of clinical symptoms, serum thyroxine and TRAb, thyroid ultrasound, and orbital computed tomography. PBMCs were isolated from 7.5 to 10 ml of fresh peripheral blood by Ficoll-Paque density gradient centrifugation. Total RNA was extracted using Trizol reagent, and RNA quality was assessed on an Agilent 2100 Bioanalyzer. Of note for this clonotype: Its recognized antigen is unknown. No base-level quality is on record; no much larger clone is a single base apart.

The CDR3 contains 14 residues, cysteine and phenylalanine counted. The sequence is cut down to CDR3 DNA, 42 bases in frame from base 1. The germline V gene gives CDR1 as SNHLY and CDR2 as FYNNEI. The germline V and J ends show losses of 9 bases and 7 bases respectively, and no gene match explains 8 bases of the junction. The TCR beta CDR3 regions were amplified from the RNA transcripts. The first round of RT-PCR for the TCR CDR3 was performed with the HTBI primer set and the Qiagen OneStep RT-PCR kit. Libraries were constructed in a second round of multiplex PCR, after which size selection and purification were performed. Libraries were sequenced paired-end with 100 bp reads on an Illumina HiSeq2000. The original pipeline was this. SOAPnuke was used to process the raw data, throwing out any read that contained adapters or uncalled bases, had a mean Phred below 15, or lacked an exact constant-primer or identifier match. COPE v1.2.5 was used to merge high-quality paired reads, and clonotypes were defined as unique nucleotide sequences. MiTCR v1.1 was used to align clonotypes to the IMGT TRBV, TRBD and TRBJ reference segments. Only V-J combinations with frequency above 0.0001, covering roughly 99% of repertoires, were analysed. The TCS score was defined as F50 (clonal expansion) divided by E x V (chaos), with BLOSUM62-based TCRdist calculated between CDR3 peptides within each V-J. Welch's t-statistics and random forest reduced some 510 V-J features to 13, which were used in a naive Bayes classifier (R e1071). TCRdb reran the public reads through fastp at Q25 and MiXCR, keeping productive beta chains. When rows share a CDR3 protein, they turn into one entry using the most common DNA and genes. What appears here as the V and J calls and clone size reflects TCRdb's work, not the paper's. The sample yields roughly 500,000 distinct CDR3 sequences; roughly a sixth were counted once. In total, the top ten clones hold 25% to 30% of the sample.

The TCR was taken from a woman aged 30 to 39 with Graves' ophthalmopathy. Sequences were obtained from blood. The rearranged chain carries TRBV2 and TRBJ1-6; 8 middle bases align to TRBD1. The bases read TGTGCCAGATCAGGACAGGGCGGGAATTCACCCCTCCACTTT. It translates to CARSGQGGNSPLHF.